The text below deals with one T cell receptor beta chain. This clone was seen only once. Its antigen is currently not known. Nothing much larger sits one base from this clone, and base qualities are not available. The cysteine opens and the phenylalanine closes a CDR3 of 15 amino acids. The sequence is cut down to CDR3 DNA, 45 bases in frame from base 1. V is cut back by 4 bases and J by 8 bases, with 11 bases in the junction unmatched. CDR1 and CDR2, looked up from the germline V gene, are SGHTA and FQGTGA. Receptor amplification or capture employed the immunoSEQ multiplex PCR assay. As stored in TCRdb, this immuneACCESS dataset retains in-frame rearrangements with V and J assigned. A fraction of the clones does not appear; measured against another copy, unresolved V genes explain less than half of the discrepancy, and the remainder lacks a known reason. For this sample the table gives about 660,000 clones, of which 70% to 90% were detected only once. 0.0085% to 0.012% of the sample is held by the ten biggest clonotypes.

These data come from a study of shared T cell receptors in the human thymus (dated by TCRdb to the early 2020s). Background on the whole study: The study examined how the human thymus generates shared, self-reactive T-cell receptor alpha chains.

In addition, the sample was reused for a study of human thymus T cells. In that second paper, the authors write: Immunologically healthy infants undergoing open corrective cardiac surgery for congenital heart defects in Finland were used as donors. The thymus tissue came from surgical resects taken out during corrective cardiac surgery. Biased V and J gene segment usage appeared to be present in both thymic and peripheral blood repertoires. The related research found that thymic TCR repertoires overlapped highly between unrelated individuals. TCR alpha and beta repertoires from under 10 infant thymus samples and four related peripheral blood samples were characterized in the study. The infant donors were about 6 to 244 days old, and the cohort included several males and two females. Thymocytes were released mechanically from tissue and stored at -70 °C as pellets of about 9-32 million cells. Genomic DNA was extracted from frozen cell pellets with a QIAsymphony instrument. Using the immunoSEQ multiplex PCR assay, the TCRB and TCRAD loci were amplified from a standardized quantity of quality-controlled genomic DNA. The amplicons spanned the V(D)J region and were long enough to cover the CDR3 and allow V and J genes to be identified. The commercial immunoSEQ service was used to sequence amplicons on an Illumina platform. Primer bias and sequencing errors were corrected as previously described, and TCRAD and TCRB were defined on the basis of the IMGT database. Repertoires were analysed with immunoSEQ Analyzer 3.0 and VDJTools, covering basic statistics, V/J segment usage, diversity estimates, rarefaction and pairwise overlap. Diversity was estimated with Chao1, ChaoE, Efron-Thisted, Shannon and inverse Simpson indices, and also on datasets down-sampled to the smallest sample. Repertoire overlap was assessed by strict matching of CDR3 nucleotide sequence, V gene and J gene, and clustering was done by Jaccard-based multidimensional scaling. On average, roughly 890,000 unique TCRB clonotypes were obtained from thymus samples, compared with 75,000 to 90,000 from blood samples.

This TCR derives from a boy younger than two with a congenital heart defect. Donor details come from another sample of the same person, matched by shared clones. The chain links TRBV7-3 with TRBJ2-1; 7 central nucleotides agree with TRBD2. Sequences were obtained from thymocytes. In nucleotide form, the sequence is TGTGCCAGCAGCTCCCAAGCGGGATTTGTCGATGAGCAGTTCTTC. Its coded protein is CASSSQAGFVDEQFF.